At least ten counts were recorded for the clone carrying this T cell receptor (beta chain). No antigen is known for it. The V end lost 0 bases, the J end lost 6 bases, and 8 bases lay between the germline ends. The germline gives CDR1 DFQATT, CDR2 SNEGSKA (reference sequence). This CDR3 contains 12 residues. TCRdb itself ran the 5' RACE reads through MiXCR, one entry per CDR3 protein. This table has 40,000 to 45,000 distinct CDR3 sequences, 6.8% appearing once. The data stem from a study of spatial heterogeneity in lung cancer. On the study more broadly: Across the raw uncorrected reads, a unique TCR and UMI combination was observed, on average, more than ten times.

Time point meaning: sample taken at primary tumor resection. A total of approximately 77 untreated early-stage non-small cell lung cancer patients served as donors. Unsorted samples of tumor, nontumor lung or frozen PBMC had their whole RNA sequenced. Findings and limits, study-wide: TCRs found ubiquitously expanded in tumor appeared in blood more at resection than at follow-up.

The rearrangement joins TRBV20-1 to TRBJ1-2; D remains ambiguous. This sequence was found in a female donor with early-stage non-small cell lung cancer. The specimen was PBMCs, collected at surgery. This CDR3 reads CSARDPVNGYTF. The CDR3 coding sequence is TGCAGTGCTAGAGATCCGGTGAATGGCTACACCTTC.